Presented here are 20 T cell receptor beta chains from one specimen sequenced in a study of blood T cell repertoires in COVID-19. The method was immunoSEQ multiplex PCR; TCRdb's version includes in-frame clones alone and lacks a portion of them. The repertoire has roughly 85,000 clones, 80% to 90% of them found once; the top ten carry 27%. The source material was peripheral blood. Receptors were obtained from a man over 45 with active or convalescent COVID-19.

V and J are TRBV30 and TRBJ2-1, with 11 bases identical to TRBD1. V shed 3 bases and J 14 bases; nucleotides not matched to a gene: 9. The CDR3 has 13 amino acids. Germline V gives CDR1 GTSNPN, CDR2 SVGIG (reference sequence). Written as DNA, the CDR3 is TGTGCCTGGAGCCCGGACAGGGGGCGCTGGAAGTTCTTC. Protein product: CAWSPDRGRWKFF.

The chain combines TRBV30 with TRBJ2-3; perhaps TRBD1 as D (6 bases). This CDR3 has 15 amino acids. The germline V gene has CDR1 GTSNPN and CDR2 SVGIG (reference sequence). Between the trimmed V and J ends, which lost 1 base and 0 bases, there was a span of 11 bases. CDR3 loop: CAWSAQGPSTDTQYF. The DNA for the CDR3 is TGTGCCTGGAGTGCACAGGGACCTAGCACAGATACGCAGTATTTT.

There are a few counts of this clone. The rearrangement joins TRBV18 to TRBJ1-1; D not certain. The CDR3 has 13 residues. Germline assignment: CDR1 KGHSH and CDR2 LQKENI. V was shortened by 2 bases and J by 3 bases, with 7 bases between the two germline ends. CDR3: CASSPSRDTEAFF. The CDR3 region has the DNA TGTGCCAGCTCACCATCTCGAGACACTGAAGCTTTCTTT. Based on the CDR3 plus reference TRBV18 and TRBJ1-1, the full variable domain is NAGVMQNPRHLVRRRGQEARLRCSPMKGHSHVYWYRQLPEEGLKFMVYLQKENIIDESGMPKERFSAEFPKEGPSILRIQQVVRGDSAAYFCASSPSRDTEAFFGQGTRLTVV.

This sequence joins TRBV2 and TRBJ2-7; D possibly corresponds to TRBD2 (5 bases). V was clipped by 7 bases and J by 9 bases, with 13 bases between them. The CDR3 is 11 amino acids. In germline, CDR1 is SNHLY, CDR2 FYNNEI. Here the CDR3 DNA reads TGTGCCAGCAAACGGGAAGTATTGCAGTACTTC. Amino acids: CASKREVLQYF.

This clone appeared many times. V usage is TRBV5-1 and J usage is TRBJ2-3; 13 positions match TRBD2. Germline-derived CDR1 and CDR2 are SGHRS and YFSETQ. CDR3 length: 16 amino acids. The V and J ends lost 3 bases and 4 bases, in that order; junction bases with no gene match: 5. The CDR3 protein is CASSYGTSGKADTQYF. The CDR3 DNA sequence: TGCGCCAGCAGCTACGGGACTAGCGGGAAGGCAGATACGCAGTATTTT. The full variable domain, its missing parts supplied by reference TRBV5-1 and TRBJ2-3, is KAGVTQTPRYLIKTRGQQVTLSCSPISGHRSVSWYQQTPGQGLQFLFEYFSETQRNKGNFPGRFSGRQFSNSRSEMNVSTLELGDSALYLCASSYGTSGKADTQYFGPGTRLTVL.

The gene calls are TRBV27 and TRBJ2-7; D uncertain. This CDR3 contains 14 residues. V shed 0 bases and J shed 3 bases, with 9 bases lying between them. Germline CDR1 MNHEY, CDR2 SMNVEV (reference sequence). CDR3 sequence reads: CASSLSRKNYEQYF. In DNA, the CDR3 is TGTGCCAGCAGTTTATCCCGTAAAAACTACGAGCAGTACTTC.

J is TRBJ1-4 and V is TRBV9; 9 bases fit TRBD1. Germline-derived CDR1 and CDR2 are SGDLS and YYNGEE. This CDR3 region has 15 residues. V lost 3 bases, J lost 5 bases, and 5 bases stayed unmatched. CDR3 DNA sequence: TGTGCCAGCAGCGGGAGGGACAGGGCCAATGAAAAACTGTTTTTT. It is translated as CASSGRDRANEKLFF.

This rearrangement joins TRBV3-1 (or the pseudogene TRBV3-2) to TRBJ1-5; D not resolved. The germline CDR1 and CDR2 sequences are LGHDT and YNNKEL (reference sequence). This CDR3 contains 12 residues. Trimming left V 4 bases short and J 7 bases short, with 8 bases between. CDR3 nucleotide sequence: TGTGCCAGCAGCCCCTTCGGGCAGCCCCAGCATTTT. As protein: CASSPFGQPQHF.

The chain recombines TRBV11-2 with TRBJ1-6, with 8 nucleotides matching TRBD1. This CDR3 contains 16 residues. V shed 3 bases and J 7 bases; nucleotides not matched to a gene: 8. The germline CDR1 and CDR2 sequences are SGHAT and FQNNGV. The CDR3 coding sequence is TGTGCCAGCAGCTTGGTCCAGGGGGCTCGGAATTCACCCCTCCACTTT. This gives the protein CASSLVQGARNSPLHF.

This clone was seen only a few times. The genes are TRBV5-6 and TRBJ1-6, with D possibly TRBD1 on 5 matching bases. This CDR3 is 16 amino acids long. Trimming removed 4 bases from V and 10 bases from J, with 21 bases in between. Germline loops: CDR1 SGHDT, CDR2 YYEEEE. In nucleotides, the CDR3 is TGTGCCAGCAGCCGGACAAGCTCTATAATGGAATCACCCCTCCACTTT. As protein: CASSRTSSIMESPLHF.

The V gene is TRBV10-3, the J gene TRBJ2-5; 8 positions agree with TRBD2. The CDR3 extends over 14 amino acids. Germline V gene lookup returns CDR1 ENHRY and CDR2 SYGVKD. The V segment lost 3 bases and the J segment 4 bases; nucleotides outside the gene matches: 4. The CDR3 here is CAISDGLAGETQYF. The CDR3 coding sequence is TGTGCCATCAGTGATGGTCTAGCGGGAGAGACCCAGTACTTC.

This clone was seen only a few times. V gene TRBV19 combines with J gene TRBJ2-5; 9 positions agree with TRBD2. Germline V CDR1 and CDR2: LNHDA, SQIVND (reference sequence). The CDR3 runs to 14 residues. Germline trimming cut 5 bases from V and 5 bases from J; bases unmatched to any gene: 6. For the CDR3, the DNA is TGTGCCAGTAGTCCGACTAGCGGAGGGGAGACCCAGTACTTC. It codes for CASSPTSGGETQYF.

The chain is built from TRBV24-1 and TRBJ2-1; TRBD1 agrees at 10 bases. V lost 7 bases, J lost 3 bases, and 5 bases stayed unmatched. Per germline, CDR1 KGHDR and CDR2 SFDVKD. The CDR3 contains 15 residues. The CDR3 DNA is TGTGCCACCAGCGCCGGGACAGGGGACTACAATGAGCAGTTCTTC. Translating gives CATSAGTGDYNEQFF.

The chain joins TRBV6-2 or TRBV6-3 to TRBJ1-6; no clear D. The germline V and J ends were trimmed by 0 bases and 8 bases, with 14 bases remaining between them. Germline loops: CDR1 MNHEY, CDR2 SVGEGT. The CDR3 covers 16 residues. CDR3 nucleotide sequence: TGTGCCAGCAGTTACTCGGGCAGAAGTATTCATTCACCCCTCCACTTT. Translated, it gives CASSYSGRSIHSPLHF.

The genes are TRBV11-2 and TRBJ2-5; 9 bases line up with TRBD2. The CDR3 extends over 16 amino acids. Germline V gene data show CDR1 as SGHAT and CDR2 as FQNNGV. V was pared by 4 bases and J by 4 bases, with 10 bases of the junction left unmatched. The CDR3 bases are TGTGCCAGCAGCTCCGGCGGGGGGGTTATAACAGAGACCCAGTACTTC. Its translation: CASSSGGGVITETQYF. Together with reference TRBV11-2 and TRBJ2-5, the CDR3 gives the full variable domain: EAGVAQSPRYKIIEKRQSVAFWCNPISGHATLYWYQQILGQGPKLLIQFQNNGVVDDSQLPKDRFSAERLKGVDSTLKIQPAKLEDSAVYLCASSSGGGVITETQYFGPGTRLLVL.

The CDR3 sequence is CASSLVQGIDWNTGELFF. In DNA form, the CDR3 reads TGTGCCAGCAGCTTAGTACAGGGTATTGATTGGAACACCGGGGAGCTGTTTTTT. The chain combines TRBV11-2 with TRBJ2-2; perhaps TRBD1 as D (6 bases). V was cut by 1 base and J by 1 base, with 16 bases left in between. The length of the CDR3 is 18 residues. Germline loops: CDR1 SGHAT, CDR2 FQNNGV.

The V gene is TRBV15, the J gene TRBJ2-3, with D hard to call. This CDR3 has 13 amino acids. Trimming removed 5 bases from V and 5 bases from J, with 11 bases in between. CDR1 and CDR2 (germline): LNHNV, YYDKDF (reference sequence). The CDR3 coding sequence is TGTGCCACCAGCTCTCGGAGAGTAGATACGCAGTATTTT. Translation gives CATSSRRVDTQYF.

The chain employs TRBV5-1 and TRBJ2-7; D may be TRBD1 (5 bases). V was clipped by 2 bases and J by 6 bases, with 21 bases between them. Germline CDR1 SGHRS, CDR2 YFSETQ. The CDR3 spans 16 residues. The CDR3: CASSFPTEVKGSEQYF. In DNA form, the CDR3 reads TGCGCCAGCAGCTTCCCTACCGAGGTGAAGGGGTCCGAGCAGTACTTC.

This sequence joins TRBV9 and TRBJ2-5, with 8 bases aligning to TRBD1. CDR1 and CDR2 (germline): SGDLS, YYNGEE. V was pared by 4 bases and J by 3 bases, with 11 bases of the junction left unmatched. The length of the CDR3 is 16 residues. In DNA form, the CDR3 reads TGTGCCAGCAGCCCAGTAGGTCGACAGGGGAAAGAGACCCAGTACTTC. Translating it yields CASSPVGRQGKETQYF. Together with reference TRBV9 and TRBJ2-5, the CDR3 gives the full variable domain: DSGVTQTPKHLITATGQRVTLRCSPRSGDLSVYWYQQSLDQGLQFLIQYYNGEERAKGNILERFSAQQFPDLHSELNLSSLELGDSALYFCASSPVGRQGKETQYFGPGTRLLVL.

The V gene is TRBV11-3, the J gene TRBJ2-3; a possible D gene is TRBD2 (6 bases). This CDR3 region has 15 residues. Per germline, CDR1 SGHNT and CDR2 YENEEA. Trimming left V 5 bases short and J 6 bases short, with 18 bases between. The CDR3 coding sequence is TGTGCCAGCAGCCCTGTCGCCGGGACTCATGATACGCAGTATTTT. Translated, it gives CASSPVAGTHDTQYF.